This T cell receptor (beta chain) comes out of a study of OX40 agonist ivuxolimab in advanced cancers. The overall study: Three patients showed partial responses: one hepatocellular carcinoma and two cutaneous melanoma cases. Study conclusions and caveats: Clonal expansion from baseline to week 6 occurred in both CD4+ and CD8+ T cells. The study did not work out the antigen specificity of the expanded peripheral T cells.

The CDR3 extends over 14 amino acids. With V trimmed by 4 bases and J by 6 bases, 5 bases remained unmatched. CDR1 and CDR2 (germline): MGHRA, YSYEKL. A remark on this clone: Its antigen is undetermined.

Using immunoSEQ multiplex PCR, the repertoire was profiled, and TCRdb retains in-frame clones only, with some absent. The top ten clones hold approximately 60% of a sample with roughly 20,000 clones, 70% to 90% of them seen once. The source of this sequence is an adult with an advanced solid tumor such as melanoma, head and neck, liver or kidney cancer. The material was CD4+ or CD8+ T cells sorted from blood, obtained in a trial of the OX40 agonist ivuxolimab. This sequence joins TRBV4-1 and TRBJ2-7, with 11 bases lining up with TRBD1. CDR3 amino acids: CASSPGQGVGEQYF. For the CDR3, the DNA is TGCGCCAGCAGCCCGGGACAGGGGGTAGGCGAGCAGTACTTC.